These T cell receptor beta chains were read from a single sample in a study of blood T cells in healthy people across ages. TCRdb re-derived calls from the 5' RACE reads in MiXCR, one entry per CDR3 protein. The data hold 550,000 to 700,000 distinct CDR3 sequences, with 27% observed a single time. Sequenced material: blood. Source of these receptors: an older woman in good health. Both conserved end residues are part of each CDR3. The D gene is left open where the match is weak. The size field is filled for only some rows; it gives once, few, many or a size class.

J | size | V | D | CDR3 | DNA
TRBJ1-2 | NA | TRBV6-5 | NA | CASSYLLGAGGYTF | TGTGCCAGCAGTTACCTGTTGGGTGCCGGGGGCTACACCTTC
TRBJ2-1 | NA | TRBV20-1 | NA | CSAPPLSDPYNEQFF | TGCAGTGCGCCTCCCCTATCCGATCCATACAATGAGCAGTTCTTC
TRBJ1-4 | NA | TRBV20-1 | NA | CSARRGEKLFF | TGCAGTGCTCGGAGGGGTGAAAAACTGTTTTTT
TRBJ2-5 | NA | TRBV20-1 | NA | CSARPGETQYF | TGCAGTGCTAGACCAGGGGAGACCCAGTACTTC
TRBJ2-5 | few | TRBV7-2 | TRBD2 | CASSKGLAGAETQYF | TGTGCCAGCAGCAAAGGGCTAGCGGGGGCAGAGACCCAGTACTTC
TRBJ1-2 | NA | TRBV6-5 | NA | CASSYSGHSGYGYTF | TGTGCCAGCAGTTACTCGGGACACAGTGGCTATGGCTACACCTTC
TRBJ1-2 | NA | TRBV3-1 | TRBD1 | CASSLPGQNYGYTF | TGTGCCAGCAGCCTTCCGGGACAGAACTATGGCTACACCTTC
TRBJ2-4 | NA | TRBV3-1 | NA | CASSFRRGGGNIQYF | TGTGCCAGCAGCTTTCGAAGGGGGGGAGGAAACATTCAGTACTTC
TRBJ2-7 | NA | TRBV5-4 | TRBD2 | CASSLATSGFSYEQYF | TGTGCCAGCAGCTTGGCGACTAGCGGTTTCTCCTACGAGCAGTACTTC
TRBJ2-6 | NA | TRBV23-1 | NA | CASSQWFRGFCSGANVLTF | TGCGCCAGCAGTCAATGGTTCAGGGGCTTCTGTTCTGGGGCCAACGTCCTGACTTTC
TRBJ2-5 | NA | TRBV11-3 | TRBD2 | CASSSGGARETQYF | TGTGCCAGCAGCTCCGGGGGGGCCCGAGAGACCCAGTACTTC
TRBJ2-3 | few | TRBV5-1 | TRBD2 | CASSFFLSGESTDTQYF | TGCGCCAGCAGCTTTTTTTTAAGCGGGGAAAGCACAGATACGCAGTATTTT
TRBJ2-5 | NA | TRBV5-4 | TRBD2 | CASSLRGSGGGETQYF | TGTGCCAGCAGCTTGAGGGGGAGCGGGGGTGGAGAGACCCAGTACTTC
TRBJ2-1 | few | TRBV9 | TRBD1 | CASSAGDRGNEQFF | TGTGCCAGCAGCGCCGGGGACAGGGGGAATGAGCAGTTCTTC
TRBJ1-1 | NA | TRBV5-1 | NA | CASSSQEEEAFF | TGCGCCAGCAGCTCGCAAGAGGAAGAAGCTTTCTTT
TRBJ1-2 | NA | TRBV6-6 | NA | CASRLRRDGGNYGYTF | TGTGCCAGCAGACTACGCCGGGACGGGGGAAATTACGGCTACACCTTC
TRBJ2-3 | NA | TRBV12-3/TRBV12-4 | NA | CASSFSAGQDTDTQYF | TGTGCCAGCAGTTTCTCGGCGGGACAAGACACAGATACGCAGTATTTT